This T cell receptor beta chain was obtained from a study of CD8+CD57+ T cells in acquired aplastic anemia. Genomic DNA constituted the template upon which TCR beta VDJ and CDR3 profiling was performed. In TCRdb, the reads were re-called with MiXCR into one record per CDR3 protein. The sample has around 180,000 distinct CDR3 sequences, approximately 52% seen once. This clonotype was picked up one time. Whoever was chosen for sequencing had shown CD8+CD57+ cell expansion by flow cytometry. Every one of the patients had aplastic anemia (severe, acquired). Germline loops: CDR1 SQVTM, CDR2 ANQGSEA. The V and J ends lost 5 bases and 1 base respectively, with 8 bases between them. CDR3 size: 12 residues.

The source material was sorted CD4+, CD8+, or CD8+CD57+ T cells (not recorded which) from PBMCs. The clonotype was recovered from a human donor with aplastic anemia. The genes are TRBV29-1 and TRBJ1-1; D remains unclear. CDR3 coding DNA: TGCAGCGTTCGGGCAGGGAACACTGAAGCTTTCTTT. This translates into CSVRAGNTEAFF.